The subject of this entry is one TCR beta chain. The target antigen is unknown. This specimen comes from a study of early T cells in non-severe SARS-CoV-2 infection. General observations from the study: The VDJdb matching leaned toward anti-spike CD8 responses and overlooked private and CD4 specificities.

TCRdb ran MiXCR on the 5' RACE reads and lists one entry per CDR3 protein. The table has approximately 100,000 distinct CDR3 sequences, about 15% seen once. This CDR3 has 15 amino acids. In germline, CDR1 is ENHRY, CDR2 SYGVKD. Deletions cut 2 bases from V and 3 bases from J, with 10 bases between. The V gene is TRBV10-3, the J gene TRBJ2-2, with D perhaps matching TRBD2 (6 bases). The source material was whole blood. The TCR sequence derives from an adult who was a healthcare worker with PCR-confirmed SARS-CoV-2 infection or an uninfected control (not recorded which). The chain's CDR3 is CAISELGEDTGELFF. The CDR3 nucleotides are TGTGCCATCAGTGAGCTTGGGGAGGACACCGGGGAGCTGTTTTTT.